The source of this TCR beta chain is a study of T-cell reconstitution after alpha-beta-depleted transplantation in children. The CDR3 runs 14 residues. The V end lost 5 bases, the J end lost 8 bases, and 15 bases lay between the germline ends. Study-level results: In patients about two months after transplant, alpha-beta T cells reportedly arose from several hundred expanded graft clones. Newly produced T cells mostly provided counts and TCRbeta diversity after one year, as hyperexpanded clones declined. Some patients' high day-60 TCRbeta diversity was attributed to recipient cells surviving conditioning.

Regarding this clonotype: Its antigen remains unknown.

Unique molecular identifiers were incorporated into the prepared TCRbeta library. TCRdb reanalysed the PCR reads using MiXCR and keeps one entry per CDR3 protein. The sample records around 960,000 distinct CDR3 sequences, about 29% being singletons. This chain joins TRBV12-3 or TRBV12-4 and TRBJ1-4, with D hard to call. The clonotype was recovered from a boy younger than two who had a stem cell transplant for SCID, so the T cells may come from the graft donor. The starting material was PBMCs, mostly from graft donor cells, obtained 360 days after TCRalphabeta/CD19-depleted stem cell transplant. The CDR3 DNA follows: TGTGCCAGCAGTCCACCCCTGGAGATGGAAAAACTGTTTTTT. This translates into CASSPPLEMEKLFF.